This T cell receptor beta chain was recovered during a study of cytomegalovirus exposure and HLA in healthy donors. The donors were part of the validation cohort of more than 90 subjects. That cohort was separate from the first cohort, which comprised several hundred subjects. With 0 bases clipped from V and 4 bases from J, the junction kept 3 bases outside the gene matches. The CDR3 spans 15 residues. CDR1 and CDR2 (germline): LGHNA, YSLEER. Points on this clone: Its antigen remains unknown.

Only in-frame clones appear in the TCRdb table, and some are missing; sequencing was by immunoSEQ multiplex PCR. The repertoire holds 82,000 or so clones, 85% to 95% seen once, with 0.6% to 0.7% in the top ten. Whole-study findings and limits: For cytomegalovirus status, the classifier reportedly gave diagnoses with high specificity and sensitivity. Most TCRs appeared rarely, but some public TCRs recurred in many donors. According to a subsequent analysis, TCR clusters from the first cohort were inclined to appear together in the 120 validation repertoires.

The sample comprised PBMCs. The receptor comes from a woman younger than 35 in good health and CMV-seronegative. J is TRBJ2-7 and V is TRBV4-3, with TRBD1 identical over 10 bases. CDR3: CASSQEGTGVYEQYF. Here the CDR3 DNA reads TGCGCCAGCAGCCAAGAAGGGACAGGGGTTTACGAGCAGTACTTC.